The 5 T cell receptor beta chains given below trace back to one sample, sequenced in a study of blood T cell repertoires in COVID-19. Data came from immunoSEQ multiplex PCR; TCRdb stores just in-frame clones and leaves some out. This table holds around 70,000 clones, around nine tenths found once. The specimen was peripheral blood. The receptors derive from a woman aged 18 to 35 with acute or convalescent COVID-19.

The CDR3: CASRGLAGGDNEQFF. The CDR3 bases are TGTGCCAGCAGGGGACTAGCGGGGGGGGACAATGAGCAGTTCTTC. This chain joins TRBV27 and TRBJ2-1; 16 nucleotides line up with TRBD2. Germline-derived CDR1 and CDR2 are MNHEY and SMNVEV (reference sequence). The ends lost 6 bases at V and 5 bases at J; junction bases unmatched: 1. The length of the CDR3 is 15 residues.

The V and J genes are TRBV4-1 and TRBJ1-1; TRBD1 matches at 8 bases. The length of the CDR3 is 14 residues. Losses at the gene ends were 5 bases for V and 3 bases for J; bases not matched to a gene: 5. Germline-derived CDR1 and CDR2 are MGHRA and YSYEKL. CDR3 sequence reads: CASSYRQGHTEAFF. The CDR3 DNA is TGCGCCAGCAGCTACAGACAGGGGCACACTGAAGCTTTCTTT.

This sequence joins TRBV2 and TRBJ2-1; 8 bases match TRBD2. CDR1 is SNHLY, CDR2 FYNNEI, per germline. The CDR3 runs to 13 residues. V trimming: 6 bases; J trimming: 10 bases; junction bases outside the gene matches: 8. CDR3 nucleotides: TGTGCCAGCAGACTACGACTAGCGCAAGAGCAGTTCTTC. Translating it yields CASRLRLAQEQFF.

The J gene is TRBJ2-1, the V gene TRBV5-1; TRBD1 agrees at 8 bases. Germline values: CDR1 SGHRS, CDR2 YFSETQ. V shed 6 bases and J 8 bases; nucleotides not matched to a gene: 10. CDR3 length: 14 residues. DNA of the CDR3: TGCGCCAGCAAGAAGCAACAGGGGGTCGATGAGCAGTTCTTC. Protein product: CASKKQQGVDEQFF.

The chain employs TRBV2 and TRBJ2-1; 8 bases line up with TRBD1. This CDR3 contains 14 residues. The germline CDR1 and CDR2 sequences are SNHLY and FYNNEI. The junction had 8 bases not matched to a gene; V was cut back by 4 bases and J by 9 bases. CDR3 in amino acids: CASSVDRGRVEQFF. The CDR3, as DNA: TGTGCCAGCAGTGTTGACAGGGGAAGGGTTGAGCAGTTCTTC.